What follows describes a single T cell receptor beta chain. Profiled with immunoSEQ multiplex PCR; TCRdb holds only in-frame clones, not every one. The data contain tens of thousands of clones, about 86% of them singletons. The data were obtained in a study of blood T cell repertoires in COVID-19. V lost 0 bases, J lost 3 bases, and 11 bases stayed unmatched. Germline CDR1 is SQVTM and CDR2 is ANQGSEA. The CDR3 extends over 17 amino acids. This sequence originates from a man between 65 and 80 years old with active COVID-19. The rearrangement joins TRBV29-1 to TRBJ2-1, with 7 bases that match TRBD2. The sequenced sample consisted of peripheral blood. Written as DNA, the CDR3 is TGCAGCGTTGAAGATCTGGTTGGGCCTAGCGGCTACAATGAGCAGTTCTTC. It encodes CSVEDLVGPSGYNEQFF.